This T cell receptor beta chain was observed in a study of shared T cell receptors in the human thymus. This clone was detected only once. Generated by immunoSEQ multiplex PCR, the TCRdb table keeps only in-frame clones and is missing some. In the table there are 700,000 or so clones, approximately 85% of which are singletons. V lost 2 bases, J lost 2 bases, and 11 bases lay in between. The CDR3 has 15 amino acids. Germline CDR1 MNHNS, CDR2 SASEGT. The data also belong to a second study, concerning human thymus T cells. As that study records: Serving as donors were healthy Finnish infants, each of whom was having open corrective surgery for congenital heart defects. Resections obtained during corrective heart surgery supplied the thymus tissue. Blood and thymic repertoires both appeared biased in V and J gene usage. Unrelated individuals had highly overlapping thymic repertoires, as reported in related research.

This receptor was identified in a girl under two years old with a congenital heart defect. The chain carries TRBV6-1 and TRBJ2-3; D is possibly TRBD2 (6 bases). The sequenced material came from thymocytes. The CDR3 loop is CASSELCGITDTQYF. CDR3 DNA: TGTGCCAGCAGTGAATTGTGCGGGATCACAGATACGCAGTATTTT.